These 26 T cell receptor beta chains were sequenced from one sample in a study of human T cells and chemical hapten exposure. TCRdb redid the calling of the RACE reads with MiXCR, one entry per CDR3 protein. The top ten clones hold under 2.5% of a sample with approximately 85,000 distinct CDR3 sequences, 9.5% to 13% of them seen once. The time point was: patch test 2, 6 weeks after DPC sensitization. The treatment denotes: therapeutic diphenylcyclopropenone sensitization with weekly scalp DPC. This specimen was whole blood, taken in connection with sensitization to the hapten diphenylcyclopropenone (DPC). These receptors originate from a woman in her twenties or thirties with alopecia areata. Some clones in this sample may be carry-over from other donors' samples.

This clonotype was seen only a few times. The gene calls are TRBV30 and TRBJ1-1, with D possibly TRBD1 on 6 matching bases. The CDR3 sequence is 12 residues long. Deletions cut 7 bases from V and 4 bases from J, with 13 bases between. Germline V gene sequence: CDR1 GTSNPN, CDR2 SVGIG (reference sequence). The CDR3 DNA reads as TGTGCCTATCGACAGGAGGTCACTGAAGCTTTCTTT. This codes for CAYRQEVTEAFF.

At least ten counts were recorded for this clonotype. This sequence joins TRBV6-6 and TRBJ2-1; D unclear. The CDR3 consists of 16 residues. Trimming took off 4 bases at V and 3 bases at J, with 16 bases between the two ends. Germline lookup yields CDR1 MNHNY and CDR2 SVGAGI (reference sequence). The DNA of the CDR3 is TGTGCCAGCAGTTTCCGCCGGGCGCAAAACTACAATGAGCAGTTCTTC. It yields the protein CASSFRRAQNYNEQFF.

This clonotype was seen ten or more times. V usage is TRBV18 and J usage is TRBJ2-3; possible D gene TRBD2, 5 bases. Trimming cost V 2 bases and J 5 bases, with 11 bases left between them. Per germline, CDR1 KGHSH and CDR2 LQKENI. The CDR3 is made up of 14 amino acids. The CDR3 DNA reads TGTGCCAGCTCACCAAGGGCAGCGGAAGATACGCAGTATTTT. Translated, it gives CASSPRAAEDTQYF.

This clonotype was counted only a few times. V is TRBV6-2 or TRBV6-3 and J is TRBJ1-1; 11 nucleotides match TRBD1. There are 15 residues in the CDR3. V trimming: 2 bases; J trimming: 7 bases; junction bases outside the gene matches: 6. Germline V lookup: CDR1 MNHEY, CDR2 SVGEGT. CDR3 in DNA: TGTGCCAGCAGTTACCAAAAGGACAGGGGGCGTGAAGCTTTCTTT. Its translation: CASSYQKDRGREAFF.

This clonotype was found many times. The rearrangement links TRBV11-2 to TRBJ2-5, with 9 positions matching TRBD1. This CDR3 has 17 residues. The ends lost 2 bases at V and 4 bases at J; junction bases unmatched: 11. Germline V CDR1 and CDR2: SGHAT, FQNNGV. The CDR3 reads CASSLFLRQGGRETQYF. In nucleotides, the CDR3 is TGTGCCAGCAGCTTATTCCTACGACAGGGGGGACGAGAGACCCAGTACTTC.

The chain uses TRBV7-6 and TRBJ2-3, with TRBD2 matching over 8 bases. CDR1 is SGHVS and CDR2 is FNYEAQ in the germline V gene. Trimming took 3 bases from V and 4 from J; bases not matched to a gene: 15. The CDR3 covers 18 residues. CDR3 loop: CASSFDIKAGETADTQYF. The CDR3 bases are TGTGCCAGCAGCTTCGACATCAAAGCGGGAGAGACGGCAGATACGCAGTATTTT.

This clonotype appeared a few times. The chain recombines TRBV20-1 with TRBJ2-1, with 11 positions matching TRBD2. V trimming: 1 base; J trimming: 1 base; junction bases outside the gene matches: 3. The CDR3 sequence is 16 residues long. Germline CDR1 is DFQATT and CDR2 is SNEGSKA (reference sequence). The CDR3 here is CSARVAGGPSYNEQFF. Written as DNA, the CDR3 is TGCAGTGCTAGAGTAGCGGGAGGGCCGTCCTACAATGAGCAGTTCTTC.

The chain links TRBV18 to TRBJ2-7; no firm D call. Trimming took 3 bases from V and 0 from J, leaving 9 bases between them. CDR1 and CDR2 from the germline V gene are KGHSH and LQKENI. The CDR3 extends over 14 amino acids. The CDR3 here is CASSPSERSYEQYF. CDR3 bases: TGTGCCAGCTCACCCTCCGAACGCTCCTACGAGCAGTACTTC.

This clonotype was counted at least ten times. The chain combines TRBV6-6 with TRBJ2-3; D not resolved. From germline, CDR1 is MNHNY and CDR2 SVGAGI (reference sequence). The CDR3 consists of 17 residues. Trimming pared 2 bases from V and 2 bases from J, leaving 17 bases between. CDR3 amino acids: CASSYPRSRMPTDTQYF. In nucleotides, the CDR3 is TGTGCCAGCAGTTACCCGAGGAGCAGGATGCCCACAGATACGCAGTATTTT.

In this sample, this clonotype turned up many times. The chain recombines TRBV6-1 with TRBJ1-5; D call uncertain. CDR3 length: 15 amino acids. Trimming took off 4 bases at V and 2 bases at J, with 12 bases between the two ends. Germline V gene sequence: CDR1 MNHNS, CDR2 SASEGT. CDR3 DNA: TGTGCCAGCAGTGGCCAGAAGGCGGGCAATCAGCCCCAGCATTTT. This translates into CASSGQKAGNQPQHF.

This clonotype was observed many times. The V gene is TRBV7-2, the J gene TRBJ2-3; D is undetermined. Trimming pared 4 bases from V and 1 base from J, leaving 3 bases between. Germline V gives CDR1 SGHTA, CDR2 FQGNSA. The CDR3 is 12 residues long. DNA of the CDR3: TGTGCCAGCAGCTCCCGCACAGATACGCAGTATTTT. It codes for CASSSRTDTQYF.

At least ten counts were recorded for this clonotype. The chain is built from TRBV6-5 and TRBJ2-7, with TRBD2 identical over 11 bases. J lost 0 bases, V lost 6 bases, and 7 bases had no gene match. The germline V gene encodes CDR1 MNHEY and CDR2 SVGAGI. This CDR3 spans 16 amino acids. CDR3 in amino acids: CASRRRLAGLSYEQYF. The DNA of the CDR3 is TGTGCCAGCAGGAGAAGACTAGCGGGGCTCTCCTACGAGCAGTACTTC.

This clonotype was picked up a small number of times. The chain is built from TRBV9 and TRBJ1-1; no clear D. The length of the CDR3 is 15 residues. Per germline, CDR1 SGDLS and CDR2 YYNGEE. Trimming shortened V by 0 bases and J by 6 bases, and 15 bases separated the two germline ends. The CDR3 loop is CASSVAASRGAEAFF. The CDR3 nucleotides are TGTGCCAGCAGCGTAGCGGCCTCGCGGGGTGCTGAAGCTTTCTTT.

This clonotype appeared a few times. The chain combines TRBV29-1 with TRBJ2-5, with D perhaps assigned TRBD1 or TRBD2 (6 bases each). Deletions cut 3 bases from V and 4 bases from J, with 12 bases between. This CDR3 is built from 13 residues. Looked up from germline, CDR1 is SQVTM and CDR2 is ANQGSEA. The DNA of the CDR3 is TGCAGCGTTGATATAGGGGGGCGAGAGACCCAGTACTTC. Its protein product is CSVDIGGRETQYF.

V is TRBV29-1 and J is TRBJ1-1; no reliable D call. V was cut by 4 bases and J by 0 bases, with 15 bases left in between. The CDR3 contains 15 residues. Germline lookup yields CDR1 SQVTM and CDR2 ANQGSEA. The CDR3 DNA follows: TGCAGCGTTGTGGGAAAGAGTTCCCTGAACACTGAAGCTTTCTTT. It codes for CSVVGKSSLNTEAFF.

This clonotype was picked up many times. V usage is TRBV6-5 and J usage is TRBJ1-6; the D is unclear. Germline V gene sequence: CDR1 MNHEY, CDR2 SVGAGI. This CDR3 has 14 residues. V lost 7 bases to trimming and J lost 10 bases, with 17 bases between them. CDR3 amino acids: CASTTTTYGSPLHF. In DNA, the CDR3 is TGTGCCAGCACTACCACGACGTATGGGTCACCCCTCCACTTT.

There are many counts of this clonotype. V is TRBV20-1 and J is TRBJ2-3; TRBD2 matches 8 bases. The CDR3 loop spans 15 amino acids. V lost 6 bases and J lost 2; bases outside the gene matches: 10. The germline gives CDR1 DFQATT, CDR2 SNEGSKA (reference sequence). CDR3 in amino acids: CSARPSGPTTDTQYF. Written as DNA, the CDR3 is TGCAGTGCCAGACCTAGCGGGCCTACCACAGATACGCAGTATTTT.

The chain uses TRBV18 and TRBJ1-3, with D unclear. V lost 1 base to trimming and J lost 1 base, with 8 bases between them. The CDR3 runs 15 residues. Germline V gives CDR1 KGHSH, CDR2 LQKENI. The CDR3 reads CASSPRRDSGNTIYF. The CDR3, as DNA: TGTGCCAGCTCACCACGAAGGGATTCTGGAAACACCATATATTTT.

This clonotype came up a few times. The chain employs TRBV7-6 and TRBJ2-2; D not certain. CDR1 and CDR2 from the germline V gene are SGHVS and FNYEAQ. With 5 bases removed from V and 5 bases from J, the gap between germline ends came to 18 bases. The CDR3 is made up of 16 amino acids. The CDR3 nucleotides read TGTGCCAGCAGCCCGACAAGGGTGACCACAACCGGGGAGCTGTTTTTT. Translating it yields CASSPTRVTTTGELFF.

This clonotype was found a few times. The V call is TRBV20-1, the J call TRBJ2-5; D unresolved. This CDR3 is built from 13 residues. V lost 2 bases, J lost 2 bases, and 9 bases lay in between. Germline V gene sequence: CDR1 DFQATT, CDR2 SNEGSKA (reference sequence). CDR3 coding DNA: TGCAGTGCTAGAAAGGGCAGACAAGAGACCCAGTACTTC. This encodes CSARKGRQETQYF.

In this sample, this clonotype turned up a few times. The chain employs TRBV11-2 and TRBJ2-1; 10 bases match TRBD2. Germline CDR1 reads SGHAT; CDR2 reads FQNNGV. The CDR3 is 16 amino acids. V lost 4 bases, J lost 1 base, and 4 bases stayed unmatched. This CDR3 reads CASSSIAGGSYNEQFF. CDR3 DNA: TGTGCCAGCAGCTCTATAGCGGGAGGTTCCTACAATGAGCAGTTCTTC.

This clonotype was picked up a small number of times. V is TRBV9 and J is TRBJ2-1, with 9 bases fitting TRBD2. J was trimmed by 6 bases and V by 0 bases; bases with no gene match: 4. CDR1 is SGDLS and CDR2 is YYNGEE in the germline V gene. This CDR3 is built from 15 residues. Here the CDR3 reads CASSVELAGRNEQFF. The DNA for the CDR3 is TGTGCCAGCAGCGTAGAGCTAGCGGGGCGCAATGAGCAGTTCTTC.

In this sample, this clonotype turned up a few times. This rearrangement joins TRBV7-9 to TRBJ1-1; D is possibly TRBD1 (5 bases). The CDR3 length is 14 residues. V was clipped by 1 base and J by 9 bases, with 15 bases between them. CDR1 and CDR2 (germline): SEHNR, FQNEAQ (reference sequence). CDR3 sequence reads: CASSLGGVNPQAFF. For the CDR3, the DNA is TGTGCCAGCAGCTTAGGAGGGGTGAATCCTCAAGCTTTCTTT. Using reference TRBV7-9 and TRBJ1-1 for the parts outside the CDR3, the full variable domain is DTGVSQNPRHKITKRGQNVTFRCDPISEHNRLYWYRQTLGQGPEFLTYFQNEAQLEKSRLLSDRFSAERPKGSFSTLEIQRTEQGDSAMYLCASSLGGVNPQAFFGQGTRLTVV.

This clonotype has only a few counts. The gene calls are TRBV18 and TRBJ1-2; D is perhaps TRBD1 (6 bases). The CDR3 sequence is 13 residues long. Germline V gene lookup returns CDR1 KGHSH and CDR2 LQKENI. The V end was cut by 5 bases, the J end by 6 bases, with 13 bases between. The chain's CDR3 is CASSARTADGYTF. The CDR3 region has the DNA TGTGCCAGCTCAGCAAGGACAGCCGATGGCTACACCTTC.

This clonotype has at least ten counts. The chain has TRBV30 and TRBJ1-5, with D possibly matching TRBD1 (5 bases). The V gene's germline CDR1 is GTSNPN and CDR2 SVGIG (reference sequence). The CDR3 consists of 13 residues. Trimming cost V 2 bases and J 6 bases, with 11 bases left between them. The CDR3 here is CAWSPRGGQPQHF. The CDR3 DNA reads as TGTGCCTGGAGTCCGCGTGGGGGTCAGCCCCAGCATTTT.

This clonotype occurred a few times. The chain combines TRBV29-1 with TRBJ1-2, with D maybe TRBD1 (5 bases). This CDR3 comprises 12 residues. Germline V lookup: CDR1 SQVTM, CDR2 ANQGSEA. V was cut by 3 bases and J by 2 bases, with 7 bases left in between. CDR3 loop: CSVETENYGYTF. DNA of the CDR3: TGCAGCGTTGAGACAGAAAACTATGGCTACACCTTC.